This TCR beta chain was documented in a study of CD8 T cells in ankylosing spondylitis. This clonotype was recorded many times. V was cut by 4 bases and J by 2 bases, with 6 bases left in between. The CDR3 sequence is 12 residues long. Germline CDR1 and CDR2: SQVTM and ANQGSEA. Molecular-barcoded quantitative 5'-RACE produced these TCR beta libraries. TCRdb passed the 5' RACE reads through MiXCR, listing each CDR3 protein once. The sample includes about 40,000 distinct CDR3 sequences, 15% to 20% of them seen just once. The chain is built from TRBV29-1 and TRBJ1-5; no clear D. The TCR sequence derives from a male donor with ankylosing spondylitis or in good health (not recorded which). Input material: blood. Written as DNA, the CDR3 is TGCAGCGTTGGGGCCCGCAATCAGCCCCAGCATTTT. Translating gives CSVGARNQPQHF. The entire variable domain, with the rest obtained from reference TRBV29-1 and TRBJ1-5, is as follows: SAVISQKPSRDICQRGTSLTIQCQVDSQVTMMFWYRQQPGQSLTLIATANQGSEATYESGFVIDKFPISRPNLTFSTLTVSNMSPEDSSIYLCSVGARNQPQHFGDGTRLSIL.